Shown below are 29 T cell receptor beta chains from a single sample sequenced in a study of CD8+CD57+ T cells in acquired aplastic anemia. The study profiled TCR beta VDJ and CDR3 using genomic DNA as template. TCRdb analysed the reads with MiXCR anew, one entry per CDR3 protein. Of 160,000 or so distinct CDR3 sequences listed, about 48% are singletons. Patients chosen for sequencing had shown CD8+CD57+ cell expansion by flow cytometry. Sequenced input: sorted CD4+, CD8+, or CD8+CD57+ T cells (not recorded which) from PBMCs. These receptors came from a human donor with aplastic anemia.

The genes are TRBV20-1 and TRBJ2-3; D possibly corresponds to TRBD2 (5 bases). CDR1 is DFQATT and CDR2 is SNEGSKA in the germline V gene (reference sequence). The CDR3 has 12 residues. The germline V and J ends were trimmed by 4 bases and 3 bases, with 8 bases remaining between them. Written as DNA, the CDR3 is TGCAGTGCTACGGACTTAACAGATACGCAGTATTTT. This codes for CSATDLTDTQYF.

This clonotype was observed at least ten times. CDR3 amino acids: CASSTDDRYSNQPQHF. In nucleotides, the CDR3 is TGTGCCAGCAGTACGGATGACAGGTATAGCAATCAGCCCCAGCATTTT. The chain carries TRBV6-1 and TRBJ1-5; possible D gene TRBD1, 6 bases. CDR1 is MNHNS, CDR2 SASEGT, per germline. Trimming took 5 bases from V and 0 from J, leaving 14 bases between them. The CDR3 is 16 residues long.

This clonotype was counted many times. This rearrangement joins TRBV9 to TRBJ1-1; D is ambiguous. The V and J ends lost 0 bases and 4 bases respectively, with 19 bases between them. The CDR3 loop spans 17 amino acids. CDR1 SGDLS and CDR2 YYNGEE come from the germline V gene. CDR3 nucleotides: TGTGCCAGCAGCGTAGGAAAGGGTCCACAGCCTTTCACTGAAGCTTTCTTT. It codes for CASSVGKGPQPFTEAFF. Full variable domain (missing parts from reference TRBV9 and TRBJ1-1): DSGVTQTPKHLITATGQRVTLRCSPRSGDLSVYWYQQSLDQGLQFLIQYYNGEERAKGNILERFSAQQFPDLHSELNLSSLELGDSALYFCASSVGKGPQPFTEAFFGQGTRLTVV.

The CDR3 loop reads CASSPTPLGNYGYTF. The CDR3, as DNA: TGTGCCAGTAGTCCGACGCCCTTAGGAAACTATGGCTACACCTTC. The J gene is TRBJ1-2, the V gene TRBV19; D call uncertain. Between the trimmed V and J ends, which lost 5 bases and 2 bases, there was a span of 15 bases. The CDR3 consists of 15 residues. CDR1 and CDR2 (germline): LNHDA, SQIVND (reference sequence).

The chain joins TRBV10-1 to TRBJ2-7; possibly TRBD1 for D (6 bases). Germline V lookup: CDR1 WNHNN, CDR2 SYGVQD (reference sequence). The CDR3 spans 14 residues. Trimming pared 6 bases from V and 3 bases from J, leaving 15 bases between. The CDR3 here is CASSWTVQGYEQYF. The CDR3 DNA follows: TGCGCCAGCAGCTGGACCGTACAGGGCTACGAGCAGTACTTC.

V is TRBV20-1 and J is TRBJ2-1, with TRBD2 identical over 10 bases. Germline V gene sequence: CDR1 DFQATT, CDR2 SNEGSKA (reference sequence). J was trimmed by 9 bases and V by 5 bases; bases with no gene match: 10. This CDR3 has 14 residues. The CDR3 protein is CSAGTSGGVSEQFF. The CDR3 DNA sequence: TGCAGTGCTGGGACAAGCGGGGGGGTAAGTGAGCAGTTCTTC.

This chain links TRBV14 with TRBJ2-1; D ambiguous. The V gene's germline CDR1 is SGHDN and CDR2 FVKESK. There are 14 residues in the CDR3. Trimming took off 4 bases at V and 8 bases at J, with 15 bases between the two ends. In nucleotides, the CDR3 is TGTGCCAGCAGCCGATATCTGGGTGTTTATGAGCAGTTCTTC. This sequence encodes CASSRYLGVYEQFF.

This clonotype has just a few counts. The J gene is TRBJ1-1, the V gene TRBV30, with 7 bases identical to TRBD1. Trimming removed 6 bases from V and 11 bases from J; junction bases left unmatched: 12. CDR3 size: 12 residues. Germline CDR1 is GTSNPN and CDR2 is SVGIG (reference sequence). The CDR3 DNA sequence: TGTGCCTGCAGGGGGAAAAAGATTACGGCTTTCTTT. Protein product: CACRGKKITAFF.

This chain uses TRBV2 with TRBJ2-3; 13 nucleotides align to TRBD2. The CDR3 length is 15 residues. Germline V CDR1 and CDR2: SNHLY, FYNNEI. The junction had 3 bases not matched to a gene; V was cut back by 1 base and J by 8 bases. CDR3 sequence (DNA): TGTGCCAGCAGTGAAGGGACTAGCGGGGGTGGTACGCAGTATTTT. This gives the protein CASSEGTSGGGTQYF. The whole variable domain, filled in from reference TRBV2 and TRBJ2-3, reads EPEVTQTPSHQVTQMGQEVILRCVPISNHLYFYWYRQILGQKVEFLVSFYNNEISEKSEIFDDQFSVERPDGSNFTLKIRSTKLEDSAMYFCASSEGTSGGGTQYFGPGTRLTVL.

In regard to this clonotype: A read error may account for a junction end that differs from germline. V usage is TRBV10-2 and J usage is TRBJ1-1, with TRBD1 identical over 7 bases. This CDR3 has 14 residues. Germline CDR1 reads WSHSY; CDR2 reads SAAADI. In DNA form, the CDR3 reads TGTGCCAGCAGTCCGACAGGGATATTCACTGAAGCTTTCTTT. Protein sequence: CASSPTGIFTEAFF.

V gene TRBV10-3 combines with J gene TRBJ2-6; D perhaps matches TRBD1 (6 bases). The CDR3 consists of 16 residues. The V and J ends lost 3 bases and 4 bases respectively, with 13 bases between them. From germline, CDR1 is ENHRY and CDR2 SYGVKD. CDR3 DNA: TGTGCCATCAGTGACCTTGACAGGACCGGGGCCAACGTCCTGACTTTC. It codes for CAISDLDRTGANVLTF.

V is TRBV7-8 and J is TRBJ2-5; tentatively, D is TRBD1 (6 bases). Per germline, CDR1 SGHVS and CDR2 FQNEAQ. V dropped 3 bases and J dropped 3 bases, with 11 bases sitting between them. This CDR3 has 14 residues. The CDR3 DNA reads TGTGCCAGCAGCTTTGGGGGCAGGGAAGAGACCCAGTACTTC. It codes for CASSFGGREETQYF. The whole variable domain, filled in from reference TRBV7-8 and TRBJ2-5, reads GAGVSQSPRYKVAKRGQDVALRCDPISGHVSLFWYQQALGQGPEFLTYFQNEAQLDKSGLPSDRFFAERPEGSVSTLKIQRTQQEDSAVYLCASSFGGREETQYFGPGTRLLVL.

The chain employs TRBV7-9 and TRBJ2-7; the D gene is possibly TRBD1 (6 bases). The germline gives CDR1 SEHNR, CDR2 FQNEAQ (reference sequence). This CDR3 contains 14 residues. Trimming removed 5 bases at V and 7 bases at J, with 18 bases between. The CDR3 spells CASSTITGFREQYF. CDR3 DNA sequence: TGTGCCAGCAGCACCATTACAGGGTTTCGGGAGCAGTACTTC.

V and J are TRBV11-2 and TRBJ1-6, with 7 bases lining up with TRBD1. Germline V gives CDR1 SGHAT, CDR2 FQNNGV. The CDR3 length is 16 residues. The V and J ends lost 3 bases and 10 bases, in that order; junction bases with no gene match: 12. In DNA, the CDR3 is TGTGCCAGCAGCTTGAAGTACGCAGGGGGAAGCTCACCCCTCCACTTT. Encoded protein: CASSLKYAGGSSPLHF.

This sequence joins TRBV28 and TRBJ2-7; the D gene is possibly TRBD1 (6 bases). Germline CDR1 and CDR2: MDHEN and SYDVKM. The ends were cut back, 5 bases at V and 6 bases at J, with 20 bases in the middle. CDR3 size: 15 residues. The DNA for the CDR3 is TGTGCCAGCAGTATCGGACAGACTACTTTTGGCGAGCAGTACTTC. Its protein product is CASSIGQTTFGEQYF. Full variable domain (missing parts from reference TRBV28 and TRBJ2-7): DVKVTQSSRYLVKRTGEKVFLECVQDMDHENMFWYRQDPGLGLRLIYFSYDVKMKEKGDIPEGYSVSREKKERFSLILESASTNQTSMYLCASSIGQTTFGEQYFGPGTRLTVT.

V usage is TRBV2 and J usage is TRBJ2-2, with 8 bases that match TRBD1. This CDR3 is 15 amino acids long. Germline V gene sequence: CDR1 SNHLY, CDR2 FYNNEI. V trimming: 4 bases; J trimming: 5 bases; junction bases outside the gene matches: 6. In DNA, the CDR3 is TGTGCCAGCAGTGGACAGGGGCTCGGGACCGGGGAGCTGTTTTTT. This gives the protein CASSGQGLGTGELFF.

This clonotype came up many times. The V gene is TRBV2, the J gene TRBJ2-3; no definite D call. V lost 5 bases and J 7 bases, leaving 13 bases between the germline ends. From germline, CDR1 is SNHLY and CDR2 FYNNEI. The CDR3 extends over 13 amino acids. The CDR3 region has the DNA TGTGCCAGCAGTCTTAGCACCCTACATACGCAGTATTTT. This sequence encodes CASSLSTLHTQYF.

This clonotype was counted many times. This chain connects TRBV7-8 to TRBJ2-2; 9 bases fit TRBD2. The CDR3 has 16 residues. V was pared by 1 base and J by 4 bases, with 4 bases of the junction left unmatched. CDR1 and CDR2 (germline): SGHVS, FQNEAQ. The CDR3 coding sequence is TGTGCCAGCAGCTTAGGATGGCGGGGGGGCACCGGGGAGCTGTTTTTT. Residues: CASSLGWRGGTGELFF.

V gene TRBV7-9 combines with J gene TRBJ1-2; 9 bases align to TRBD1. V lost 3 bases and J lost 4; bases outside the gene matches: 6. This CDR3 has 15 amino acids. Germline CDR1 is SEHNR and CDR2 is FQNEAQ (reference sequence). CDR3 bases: TGTGCCAGCAGCTTGACCGACAGGGGGTCCTATGGCTACACCTTC. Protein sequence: CASSLTDRGSYGYTF.

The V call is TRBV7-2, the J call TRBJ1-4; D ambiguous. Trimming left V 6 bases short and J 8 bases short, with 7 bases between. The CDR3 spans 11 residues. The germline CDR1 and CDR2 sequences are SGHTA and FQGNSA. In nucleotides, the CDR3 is TGTGCCAGCAGTTGGATCGAAAAACTGTTTTTT. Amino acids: CASSWIEKLFF.

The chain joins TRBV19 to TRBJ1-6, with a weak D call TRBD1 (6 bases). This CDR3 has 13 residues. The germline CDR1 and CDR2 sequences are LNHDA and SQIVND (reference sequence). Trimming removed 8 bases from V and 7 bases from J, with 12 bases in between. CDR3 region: CASRRQDNSPLHF. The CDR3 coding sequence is TGTGCCAGTCGAAGACAGGACAATTCACCCCTCCACTTT.

The CDR3 DNA sequence: TGTGCCAGCAGCCTAGACAGGCTCTCTGGAAACACCATATATTTT. This translates into CASSLDRLSGNTIYF. The chain employs TRBV3-1 and TRBJ1-3; D perhaps matches TRBD1 (6 bases). Germline V gene data show CDR1 as LGHDT and CDR2 as YNNKEL (reference sequence). V lost 4 bases, J lost 0 bases, and 10 bases lay in between. The CDR3 is 15 amino acids.

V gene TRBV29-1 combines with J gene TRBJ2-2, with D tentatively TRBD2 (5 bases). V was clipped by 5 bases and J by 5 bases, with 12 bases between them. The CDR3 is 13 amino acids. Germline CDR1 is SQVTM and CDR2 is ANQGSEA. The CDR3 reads CSVTERITGELFF. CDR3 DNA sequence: TGCAGCGTTACCGAGCGGATTACCGGGGAGCTGTTTTTT.

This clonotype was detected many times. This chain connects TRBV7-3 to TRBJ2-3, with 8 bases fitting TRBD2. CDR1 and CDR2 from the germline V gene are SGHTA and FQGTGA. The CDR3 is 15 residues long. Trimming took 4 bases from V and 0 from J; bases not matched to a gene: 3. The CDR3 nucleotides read TGTGCCAGCAGCTCTAGCGGGCCGAGCACAGATACGCAGTATTTT. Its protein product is CASSSSGPSTDTQYF.

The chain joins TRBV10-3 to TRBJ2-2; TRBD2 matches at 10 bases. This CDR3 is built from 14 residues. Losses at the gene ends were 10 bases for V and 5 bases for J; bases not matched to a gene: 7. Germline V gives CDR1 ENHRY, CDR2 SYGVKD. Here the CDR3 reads CATLTSGLTGELFF. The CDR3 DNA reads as TGTGCCACCTTGACTAGCGGGCTTACCGGGGAGCTGTTTTTT.

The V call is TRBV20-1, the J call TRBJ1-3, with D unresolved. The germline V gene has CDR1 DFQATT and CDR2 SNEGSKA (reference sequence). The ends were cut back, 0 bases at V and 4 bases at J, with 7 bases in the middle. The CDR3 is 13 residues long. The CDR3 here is CSAREGFGNTIYF. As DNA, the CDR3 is TGCAGTGCTAGAGAAGGGTTCGGAAACACCATATATTTT.

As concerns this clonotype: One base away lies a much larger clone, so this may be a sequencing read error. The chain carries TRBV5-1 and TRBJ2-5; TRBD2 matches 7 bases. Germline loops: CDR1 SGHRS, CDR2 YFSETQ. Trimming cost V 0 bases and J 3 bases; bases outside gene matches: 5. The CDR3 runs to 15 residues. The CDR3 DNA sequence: TGCGCCAGCAGCTTGGTGGTCGGGGGGAAAGAGACCCAGTACTTC. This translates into CASSLVVGGKETQYF. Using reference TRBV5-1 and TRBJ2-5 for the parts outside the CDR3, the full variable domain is KAGVTQTPRYLIKTRGQQVTLSCSPISGHRSVSWYQQTPGQGLQFLFEYFSETQRNKGNFPGRFSGRQFSNSRSEMNVSTLELGDSALYLCASSLVVGGKETQYFGPGTRLLVL.

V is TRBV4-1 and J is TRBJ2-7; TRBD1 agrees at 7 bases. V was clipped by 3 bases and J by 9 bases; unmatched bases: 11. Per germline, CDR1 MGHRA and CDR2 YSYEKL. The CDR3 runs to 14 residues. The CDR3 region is CASSQTWTGGVQYF. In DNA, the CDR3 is TGCGCCAGCAGCCAGACGTGGACAGGAGGAGTGCAGTACTTC.

CDR3 sequence: CASSQDGVTETSNYGYTF. CDR3 coding DNA: TGTGCCAGCAGCCAAGATGGTGTGACAGAGACCTCTAACTATGGCTACACCTTC. The chain is built from TRBV3-1 and TRBJ1-2, with D maybe TRBD1 (5 bases). The germline CDR1 and CDR2 sequences are LGHDT and YNNKEL (reference sequence). The CDR3 loop spans 18 amino acids. V was pared by 0 bases and J by 0 bases, with 17 bases between.